The sequence of this T cell receptor (beta chain) was determined in a study of technical replicates of blood from a few donors. J was trimmed by 5 bases and V by 4 bases; bases with no gene match: 17. The germline V gene has CDR1 SNHLY and CDR2 FYNNEI. The CDR3 spans 18 residues. Generated by immunoSEQ multiplex PCR, the TCRdb table keeps only in-frame clones and is missing some. The sample has around 69,000 clones, approximately 97% seen once. In its sample, this clone was seen once. The receptor comes from a human donor in good health. The chain joins TRBV2 to TRBJ1-2; 9 bases are a match to TRBD1. The sample consisted of T cells isolated from PBMCs. Written as DNA, the CDR3 is TGTGCCAGCAGTGCACTGGGACAGGGTAGTTCGCCTGATTATGGCTACACCTTC. This codes for CASSALGQGSSPDYGYTF.